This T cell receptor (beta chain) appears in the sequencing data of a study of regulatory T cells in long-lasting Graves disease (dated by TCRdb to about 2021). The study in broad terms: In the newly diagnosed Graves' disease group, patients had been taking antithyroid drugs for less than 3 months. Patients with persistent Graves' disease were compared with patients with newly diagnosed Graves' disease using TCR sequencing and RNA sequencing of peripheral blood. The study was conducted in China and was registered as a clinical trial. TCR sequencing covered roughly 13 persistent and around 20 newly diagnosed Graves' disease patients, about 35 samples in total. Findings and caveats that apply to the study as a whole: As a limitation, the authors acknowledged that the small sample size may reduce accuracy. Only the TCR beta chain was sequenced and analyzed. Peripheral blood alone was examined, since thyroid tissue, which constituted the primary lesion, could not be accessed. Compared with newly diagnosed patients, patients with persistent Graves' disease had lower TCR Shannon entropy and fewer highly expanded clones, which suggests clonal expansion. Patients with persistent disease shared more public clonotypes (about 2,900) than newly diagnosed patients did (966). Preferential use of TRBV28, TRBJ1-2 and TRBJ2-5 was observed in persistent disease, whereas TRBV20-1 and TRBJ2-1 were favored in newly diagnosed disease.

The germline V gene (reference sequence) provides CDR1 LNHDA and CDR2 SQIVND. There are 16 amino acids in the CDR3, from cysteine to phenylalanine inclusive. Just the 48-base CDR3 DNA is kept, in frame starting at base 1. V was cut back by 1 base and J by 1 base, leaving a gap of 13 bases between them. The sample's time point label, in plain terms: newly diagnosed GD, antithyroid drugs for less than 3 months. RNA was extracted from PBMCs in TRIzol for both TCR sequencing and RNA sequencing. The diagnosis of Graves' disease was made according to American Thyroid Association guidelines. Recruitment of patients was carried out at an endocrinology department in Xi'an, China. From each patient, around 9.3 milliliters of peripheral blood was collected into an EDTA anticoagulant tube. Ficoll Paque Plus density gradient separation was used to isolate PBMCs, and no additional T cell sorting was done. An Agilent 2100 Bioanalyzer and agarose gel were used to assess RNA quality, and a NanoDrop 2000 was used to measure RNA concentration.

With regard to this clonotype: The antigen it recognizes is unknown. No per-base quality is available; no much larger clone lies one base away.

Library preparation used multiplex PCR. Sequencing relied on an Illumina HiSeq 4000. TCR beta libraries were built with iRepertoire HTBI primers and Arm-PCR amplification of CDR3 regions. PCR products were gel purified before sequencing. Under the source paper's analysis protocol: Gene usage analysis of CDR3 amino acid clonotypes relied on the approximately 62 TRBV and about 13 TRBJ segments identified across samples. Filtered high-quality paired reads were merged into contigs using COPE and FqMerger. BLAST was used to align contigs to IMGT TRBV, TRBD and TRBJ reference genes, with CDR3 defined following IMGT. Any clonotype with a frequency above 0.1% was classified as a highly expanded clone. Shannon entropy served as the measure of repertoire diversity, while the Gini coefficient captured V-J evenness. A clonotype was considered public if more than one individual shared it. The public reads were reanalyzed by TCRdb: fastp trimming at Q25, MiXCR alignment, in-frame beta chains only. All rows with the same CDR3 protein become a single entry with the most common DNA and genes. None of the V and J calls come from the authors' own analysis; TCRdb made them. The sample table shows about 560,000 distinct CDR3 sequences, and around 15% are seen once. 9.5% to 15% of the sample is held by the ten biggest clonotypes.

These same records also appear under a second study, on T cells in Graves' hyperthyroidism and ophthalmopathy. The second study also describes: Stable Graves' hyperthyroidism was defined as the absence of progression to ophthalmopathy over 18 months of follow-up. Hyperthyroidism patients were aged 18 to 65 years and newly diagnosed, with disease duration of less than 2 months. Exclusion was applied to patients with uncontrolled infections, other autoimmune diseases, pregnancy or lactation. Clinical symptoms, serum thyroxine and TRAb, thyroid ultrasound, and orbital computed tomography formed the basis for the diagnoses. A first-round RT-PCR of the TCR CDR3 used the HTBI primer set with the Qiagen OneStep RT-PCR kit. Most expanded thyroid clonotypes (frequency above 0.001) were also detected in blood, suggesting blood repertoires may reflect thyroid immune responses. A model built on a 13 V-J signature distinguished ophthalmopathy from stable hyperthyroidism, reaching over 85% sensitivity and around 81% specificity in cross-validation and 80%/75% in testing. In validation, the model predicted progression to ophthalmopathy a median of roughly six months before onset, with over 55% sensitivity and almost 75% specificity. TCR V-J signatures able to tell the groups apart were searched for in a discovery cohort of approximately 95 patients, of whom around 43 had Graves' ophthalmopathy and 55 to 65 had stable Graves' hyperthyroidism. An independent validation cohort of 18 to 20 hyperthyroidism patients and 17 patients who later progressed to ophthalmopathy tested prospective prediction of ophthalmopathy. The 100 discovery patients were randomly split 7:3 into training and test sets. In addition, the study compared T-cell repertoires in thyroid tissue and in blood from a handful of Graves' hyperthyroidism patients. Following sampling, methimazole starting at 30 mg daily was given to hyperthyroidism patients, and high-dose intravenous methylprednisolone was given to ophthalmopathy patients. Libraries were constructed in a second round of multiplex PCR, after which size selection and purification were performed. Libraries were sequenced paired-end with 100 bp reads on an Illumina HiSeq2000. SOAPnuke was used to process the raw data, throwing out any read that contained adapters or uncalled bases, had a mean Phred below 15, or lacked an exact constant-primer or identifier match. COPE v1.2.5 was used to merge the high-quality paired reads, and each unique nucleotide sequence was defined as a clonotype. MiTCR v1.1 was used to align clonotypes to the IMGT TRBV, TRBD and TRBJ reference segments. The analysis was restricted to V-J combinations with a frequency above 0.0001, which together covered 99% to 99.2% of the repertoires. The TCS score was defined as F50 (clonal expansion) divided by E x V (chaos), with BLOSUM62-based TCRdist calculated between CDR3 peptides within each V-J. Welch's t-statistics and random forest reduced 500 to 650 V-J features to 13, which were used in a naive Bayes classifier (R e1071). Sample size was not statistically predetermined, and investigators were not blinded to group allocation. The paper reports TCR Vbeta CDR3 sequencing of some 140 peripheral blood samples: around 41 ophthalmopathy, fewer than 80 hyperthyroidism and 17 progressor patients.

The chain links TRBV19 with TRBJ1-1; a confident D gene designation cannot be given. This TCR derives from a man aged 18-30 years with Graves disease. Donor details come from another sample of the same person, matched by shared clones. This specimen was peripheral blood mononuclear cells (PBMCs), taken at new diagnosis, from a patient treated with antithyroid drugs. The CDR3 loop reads CASSIGGEVSNTEAFF. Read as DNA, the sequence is TGTGCCAGTAGTATAGGTGGGGAGGTTTCGAACACTGAAGCTTTCTTT.